Detailed here is one T cell receptor beta chain. V shed 3 bases and J 7 bases; nucleotides not matched to a gene: 4. The CDR3 loop spans 13 amino acids. Germline V gives CDR1 KGHSH, CDR2 LQKENI. The repertoire was sequenced with immunoSEQ multiplex PCR; TCRdb's copy has only in-frame clones and lacks some. Here the sample spans under 1,900,000 clones, 98% to 99% being singletons. The data originate from a study of shared clonotypes between healthy human individuals. Sample: naive CD4+ T cells sorted from blood. Subset in this sample: CD45RA+ positively selected. The sequence was obtained from a young man in good health. V is TRBV18 and J is TRBJ1-2; 8 bases agree with TRBD1. CDR3 loop: CASSPGQDLGYTF. The CDR3 DNA reads as TGTGCCAGCTCACCGGGACAGGACCTTGGCTACACCTTC.